Below are 22 T cell receptor beta chains sequenced from a single sample in a study of cytomegalovirus exposure and HLA in healthy donors. PCR employed 60 Vbeta and 13 Jbeta primers. The assay was immunoSEQ multiplex PCR, and TCRdb's table has in-frame clones only and misses some. Here the sample spans around 300,000 clones, just over 70% being singletons. The source material was PBMCs. The source is a female donor in good health and CMV-seronegative.

V and J are TRBV5-6 and TRBJ1-5; TRBD1 is a possible D gene (6 bases). Between the trimmed V and J ends, which lost 3 bases and 7 bases, there was a span of 14 bases. From germline, CDR1 is SGHDT and CDR2 YYEEEE. This CDR3 has 14 residues. DNA for the CDR3: TGTGCCAGCAGCTCACTACAGGGATCCCAGCCCCAGCATTTT. This encodes CASSSLQGSQPQHF.

The chain carries TRBV19 and TRBJ1-1, with D possibly matching TRBD1 (6 bases). The germline V gene has CDR1 LNHDA and CDR2 SQIVND (reference sequence). The V end lost 7 bases, the J end lost 0 bases, and 12 bases lay between the germline ends. This CDR3 contains 14 residues. The CDR3, as DNA: TGTGCCAGTACCCGGGGGGGCTTGAACACTGAAGCTTTCTTT. It encodes CASTRGGLNTEAFF.

The chain uses TRBV19 and TRBJ2-7, with D unclear. Germline CDR1 is LNHDA and CDR2 is SQIVND (reference sequence). Trimming left V 3 bases short and J 4 bases short, with 4 bases between. This CDR3 spans 11 amino acids. CDR3 in DNA: TGTGCCAGTAGTATCGGGTACGAGCAGTACTTC. Translated: CASSIGYEQYF.

The chain uses TRBV6-1 and TRBJ1-5; D gene uncertain. This CDR3 spans 13 amino acids. Germline V gives CDR1 MNHNS, CDR2 SASEGT. Deletions cut 6 bases from V and 5 bases from J, with 11 bases between. CDR3 amino acids: CASSDTYHQPQHF. CDR3 DNA: TGTGCCAGCAGCGACACCTACCATCAGCCCCAGCATTTT.

This rearrangement joins TRBV9 to TRBJ2-3, with D unclear. Germline CDR1 reads SGDLS; CDR2 reads YYNGEE. The germline V and J ends were trimmed by 0 bases and 0 bases, with 14 bases remaining between them. The CDR3 spans 17 residues. The CDR3 protein is CASSVDAVFRSTDTQYF. The DNA for the CDR3 is TGTGCCAGCAGCGTAGACGCTGTGTTCAGGAGCACAGATACGCAGTATTTT.

The rearrangement links TRBV28 to TRBJ1-5; no definite D call. The V gene lost 5 bases and the J gene lost 0 bases, with 8 bases spanning the gap. The CDR3 totals 14 residues. CDR1 is MDHEN, CDR2 SYDVKM, per germline. The CDR3 region is CASSPLNSNQPQHF. The CDR3 nucleotides read TGTGCCAGCAGTCCCTTAAATAGCAATCAGCCCCAGCATTTT.

This clone is a singleton in its sample. This sequence joins TRBV19 and TRBJ1-5; weak D call: TRBD1 (6 bases). V was trimmed by 3 bases and J by 5 bases, leaving 8 bases between them. The CDR3 length is 13 residues. From germline, CDR1 is LNHDA and CDR2 SQIVND (reference sequence). CDR3 loop: CASSIEGDQPQHF. The CDR3 nucleotides are TGTGCCAGTAGTATCGAGGGGGATCAGCCCCAGCATTTT.

This clone showed up just once. This chain uses TRBV27 with TRBJ2-3; TRBD1 agrees at 11 bases. Germline trimming cut 6 bases from V and 0 bases from J; bases unmatched to any gene: 5. CDR1 MNHEY and CDR2 SMNVEV come from the germline V gene (reference sequence). This CDR3 comprises 16 residues. CDR3 amino acids: CASSGQGAISTDTQYF. The CDR3 bases are TGTGCCAGCAGCGGACAGGGGGCGATTAGCACAGATACGCAGTATTTT.

The chain is built from TRBV2 and TRBJ2-7, with D tentatively TRBD2 (7 bases). The CDR3 covers 16 residues. Per the germline V gene, CDR1 is SNHLY and CDR2 is FYNNEI. V was shortened by 1 base and J by 7 bases, with 20 bases between the two germline ends. This CDR3 reads CASSEVPWGRGGEQYF. The CDR3 nucleotides read TGTGCCAGCAGTGAAGTTCCCTGGGGGCGCGGGGGAGAGCAGTACTTC.

The CDR3 nucleotides read TGCGCCAGCAGCTTATATTCGGACAGGGGGCTTGGAGCTTTCTTT. It is translated as CASSLYSDRGLGAFF. J is TRBJ1-1 and V is TRBV5-1, with 11 bases that match TRBD1. Losses at the gene ends were 2 bases for V and 10 bases for J; bases not matched to a gene: 10. CDR3 size: 15 residues. Germline CDR1 reads SGHRS; CDR2 reads YFSETQ.

The rearrangement links TRBV11-2 to TRBJ2-1; D is perhaps TRBD2 (6 bases). Deletions cut 5 bases from V and 15 bases from J, with 17 bases between. The CDR3 is made up of 12 amino acids. In germline, CDR1 is SGHAT, CDR2 FQNNGV. The CDR3 nucleotides read TGTGCCAGCAGCGCCGGGCCTCGGGGGATGTTCTTC. It is translated as CASSAGPRGMFF.

This clone was seen only a few times. V and J are TRBV11-1 and TRBJ2-5; 8 bases are a match to TRBD1. Looked up from germline, CDR1 is SGHAT and CDR2 is FQDESV (reference sequence). CDR3 length: 14 residues. V shed 6 bases, J shed 1 base, and the junction held 4 bases outside the gene matches. CDR3 sequence reads: CASSTGQGQETQYF. CDR3 sequence (DNA): TGTGCCAGCAGTACAGGACAGGGCCAAGAGACCCAGTACTTC. Together with reference TRBV11-1 and TRBJ2-5, the CDR3 gives the full variable domain: EAEVAQSPRYKITEKSQAVAFWCDPISGHATLYWYRQILGQGPELLVQFQDESVVDDSQLPKDRFSAERLKGVDSTLKIQPAELGDSAMYLCASSTGQGQETQYFGPGTRLLVL.

The rearrangement links TRBV28 to TRBJ1-5, with unresolved D. This CDR3 is built from 14 residues. Trimming pared 5 bases from V and 0 bases from J, leaving 8 bases between. Germline CDR1 and CDR2: MDHEN and SYDVKM. The CDR3 reads CASSTLDSNQPQHF. In DNA, the CDR3 is TGTGCCAGCAGTACCTTAGATAGCAATCAGCCCCAGCATTTT. Complete variable domain (other parts from reference TRBV28 and TRBJ1-5): DVKVTQSSRYLVKRTGEKVFLECVQDMDHENMFWYRQDPGLGLRLIYFSYDVKMKEKGDIPEGYSVSREKKERFSLILESASTNQTSMYLCASSTLDSNQPQHFGDGTRLSIL.

To note about this clone: The same CDR3 also results from other DNA sequences found in this sample. The rearrangement uses TRBV5-1 and TRBJ2-2, with TRBD2 identical over 10 bases. V dropped 4 bases and J dropped 6; count of bases not matched to a gene: 6. Germline V gene data show CDR1 as SGHRS and CDR2 as YFSETQ. The CDR3 consists of 15 residues. CDR3: CASSALAGAAGELFF. In DNA form, the CDR3 reads TGCGCCAGCAGCGCTCTAGCGGGAGCGGCCGGGGAGCTGTTTTTT.

V usage is TRBV6-1 and J usage is TRBJ2-5; 8 positions agree with TRBD2. Germline CDR1 MNHNS, CDR2 SASEGT. This CDR3 is 17 amino acids long. V shed 4 bases, J shed 4 bases, and the junction held 14 bases outside the gene matches. DNA of the CDR3: TGTGCCAGCAGTGGGGGGTCGAGCGGGAGATCTGTAGAGACCCAGTACTTC. The encoded protein is CASSGGSSGRSVETQYF.

The rearrangement links TRBV10-3 to TRBJ2-2; D is perhaps TRBD2 (6 bases). The CDR3 consists of 13 residues. Per the germline V gene, CDR1 is ENHRY and CDR2 is SYGVKD. V gave up 3 bases and J gave up 6 bases, with 8 bases separating them. The CDR3 DNA is TGTGCCATCAGTGAAGGAGGGCCCGGGGAGCTGTTTTTT. Encoded protein: CAISEGGPGELFF.

This chain connects TRBV5-1 to TRBJ2-7, with D possibly being TRBD2 (6 bases). The CDR3 loop spans 15 amino acids. V lost 0 bases to trimming and J lost 5 bases, with 15 bases between them. In germline, CDR1 is SGHRS, CDR2 YFSETQ. The CDR3 sequence: CASSLGGVGRDEQYF. CDR3 bases: TGCGCCAGCAGCTTGGGGGGGGTGGGGAGAGACGAGCAGTACTTC. Filled out from reference TRBV5-1 and TRBJ2-7, the complete variable domain reads KAGVTQTPRYLIKTRGQQVTLSCSPISGHRSVSWYQQTPGQGLQFLFEYFSETQRNKGNFPGRFSGRQFSNSRSEMNVSTLELGDSALYLCASSLGGVGRDEQYFGPGTRLTVT.

The V and J genes are TRBV10-1 and TRBJ2-7, with 7 bases that match TRBD2. The CDR3 is 14 residues long. CDR1 is WNHNN and CDR2 is SYGVQD in the germline V gene (reference sequence). The trim removed 3 bases at V and 3 bases at J, leaving 5 bases unmatched. The CDR3 loop is CASSERREFYEQYF. The CDR3 nucleotides read TGCGCCAGCAGTGAACGGCGGGAGTTCTACGAGCAGTACTTC.

In its sample, this clone was seen once. V and J are TRBV29-1 and TRBJ2-4; TRBD1 agrees at 9 bases. CDR1 SQVTM and CDR2 ANQGSEA come from the germline V gene. The CDR3 spans 15 residues. Trimming took 8 bases from V and 8 from J; bases not matched to a gene: 16. The CDR3 sequence is CSPRDRVICKHIQYF. CDR3 in DNA: TGCAGCCCTAGGGACAGGGTGATCTGCAAGCACATTCAGTACTTC.

With respect to this clone: A read error may produce the germline difference seen at one junction end. The V and J genes are TRBV2 and TRBJ2-3; D gene uncertain. CDR3 length: 11 amino acids. Per the germline V gene, CDR1 is SNHLY and CDR2 is FYNNEI. The CDR3 nucleotides are TGTGCCAGCAGTAACACAGATGCGCAGTATTTT. Translating gives CASSNTDAQYF.

This clone was counted a single time. This chain uses TRBV15 with TRBJ1-5; weak D call: TRBD1 (5 bases). This CDR3 spans 12 amino acids. Germline V gives CDR1 LNHNV, CDR2 YYDKDF (reference sequence). V lost 0 bases and J 10 bases, leaving 7 bases between the germline ends. This CDR3 is CATSRDGAPQHF. As DNA, the CDR3 is TGTGCCACCAGCAGAGATGGGGCACCCCAGCATTTT.

This rearrangement joins TRBV27 to TRBJ2-2; a weak D match, TRBD2 (6 bases). V was trimmed by 1 base and J by 4 bases, leaving 10 bases between them. The CDR3 covers 15 residues. Germline CDR1 is MNHEY and CDR2 is SMNVEV (reference sequence). This CDR3 reads CASSLLSGGTGELFF. For the CDR3, the DNA is TGTGCCAGCAGTTTATTATCCGGGGGCACCGGGGAGCTGTTTTTT.